Listed below are T cell receptor beta chains from one sample, sequenced in a study of CD8 T cells in Susac syndrome. MiXCR, applied by TCRdb to the immunoSEQ multiplex PCR reads, yields one record per CDR3 protein. The sample yields about 120,000 distinct CDR3 sequences, around 94% seen once. The sequencing sample was made of CD8+ T cells from PBMCs. The receptors stem from a human donor with Susac syndrome. CDR3s include the opening cysteine and the closing phenylalanine or tryptophan. The order of the fields is V gene, J gene, clone size, D gene, CDR3 DNA, CDR3 protein. The D gene is left open where the match is weak. Clone size is shown for a subset of rows, as once, few, many or a class of expanded clone.

TRBV9	TRBJ1-1	-	-	TGTGCCAGCAGCGCGCGACGGGGAAGGGGCACTGAAGCTTTCTTT	CASSARRGRGTEAFF
TRBV19	TRBJ2-1	-	TRBD2	TGTGCCAGTACCCAGGGACTAGCGGGAGGCAATGAGCAGTTCTTC	CASTQGLAGGNEQFF
TRBV11-2	TRBJ1-1	-	-	TGTGCCAGCAGCTTAGTGGGCAATGAAGCTTTCTTT	CASSLVGNEAFF
TRBV10-2	TRBJ1-5	-	-	TGCGCCAGCAATCCGGGGCCAACATGGCCCCAGCATTTT	CASNPGPTWPQHF
TRBV7-9	TRBJ2-1	-	-	TGTGCCAGCAGTAAAGACAGTTACAATGAGCAGTTCTTC	CASSKDSYNEQFF
TRBV27	TRBJ2-3	-	-	TGTGCCAGCAGCGCCGGGGCCCGCACGGATACGCAGTATTTT	CASSAGARTDTQYF
TRBV20-1	TRBJ2-2	-	TRBD1	TGCAGTGCTAGAGATTACGGGACAGACACCGGGGAGCTGTTTTTT	CSARDYGTDTGELFF
TRBV6-5	TRBJ2-1	-	TRBD2	TGTGCCAGCAGTTCGACTAGCGGGGGGACCGACTACAATGAGCAGTTCTTC	CASSSTSGGTDYNEQFF
TRBV28	TRBJ2-3	-	TRBD1	TGTGCCAGCAGTTCCAGGGACAGGGTGCCCGATACGCAGTATTTT	CASSSRDRVPDTQYF
TRBV7-8	TRBJ2-3	-	-	TGTGCCAGCAGCTTAGTAGGGCAAGATACGCAGTATTTT	CASSLVGQDTQYF
TRBV2	TRBJ2-7	-	TRBD2	TGTGCCAGCACGGTGATCGGGACTAGCGGGGGGAACTTC	CASTVIGTSGGNF
TRBV30	TRBJ1-2	-	TRBD1	TGTGCCTGGAGTGGACACAGGGGGCGTAACTATGGCTACACCTTC	CAWSGHRGRNYGYTF
TRBV20-1	TRBJ1-2	-	-	TGCAGTGCTAGAGCCGGGGGCCTCAACAATGGCTACACCTTC	CSARAGGLNNGYTF
TRBV4-1	TRBJ2-1	-	-	TGCGCCAGCAGCCAAGACGGGAATGAGCAGTTCTTC	CASSQDGNEQFF
TRBV27	TRBJ1-1	-	TRBD1	TGTGCCAGCAGTTGGGGACAGGGTGAAACTGAAGCTTTCTTT	CASSWGQGETEAFF
TRBV30	TRBJ1-1	-	-	TGTGCCTGGAGTGTATCGGCAGGCAGCACAGAAGCTTTCTTT	CAWSVSAGSTEAFF
TRBV27	TRBJ1-1	-	-	TGTGCCAGCAGTTTGGGGGCGGCGGGCACTGAAGCTTTCTTT	CASSLGAAGTEAFF
TRBV19	TRBJ1-1	-	TRBD1	TGTGCCAGTAGTTGGCGGACAGGGGGCACTGAAGCTTTCTTT	CASSWRTGGTEAFF
TRBV12-3/TRBV12-4	TRBJ2-1	-	-	TGTGCCAGCAGTTTATATCCCTACAATGAGCAGTTCTTC	CASSLYPYNEQFF
TRBV4-2	TRBJ2-7	-	TRBD2	TGTGCCAGCAGCCAAGAAGCTAGCGGGAGGTACGAGCAGTACTTC	CASSQEASGRYEQYF
TRBV12-3/TRBV12-4	TRBJ2-5	-	-	TGTGCCAGCAGTTTAGCGCTAGGCCGGACAGAAGAGACCCAGTACTTC	CASSLALGRTEETQYF
TRBV28	TRBJ1-5	-	-	TGTGCCAGCAGTCCCGACAGGCCCAATCAGCCCCAGCATTTT	CASSPDRPNQPQHF
TRBV5-1	TRBJ1-5	-	TRBD1	TGCGCCAGCAGCTATCCCCGGACAGGGGTTTATAGCAATCAGCCCCAGCATTTT	CASSYPRTGVYSNQPQHF
TRBV9	TRBJ1-2	-	-	TGTGCCAGCAGAGACCGAGCCTGGGGGGGTATGGACGGCTACACCTTC	CASRDRAWGGMDGYTF
TRBV7-2	TRBJ2-1	-	TRBD2	TGTGCCAGCAGCTATCTAGCGGGAGGGGACAATGAGCAGTTCTTC	CASSYLAGGDNEQFF
TRBV11-2	TRBJ2-5	-	TRBD2	TGTGCCAGCAGCTTAGGGGCTAGCGGCCCCCAAGAGACCCAGTACTTC	CASSLGASGPQETQYF
TRBV30	TRBJ1-3	-	-	TGTGCCTGGGTTGGGACAATCGGAAACACCATATATTTT	CAWVGTIGNTIYF
TRBV28	TRBJ2-2	few	-	TGTGCCAGCAGTTTTCCCGGGGAGCTGTTTTTT	CASSFPGELFF
TRBV27	TRBJ2-5	-	-	TGTGCCAGCAGTCCCCGGGGTAGAGAGGGGGAGACCCAGTACTTC	CASSPRGREGETQYF
TRBV14	TRBJ2-7	-	-	TGTGCCAGCAGCCAAGGGCCGGGGTCCGGGCAGTACTTC	CASSQGPGSGQYF
TRBV7-3	TRBJ2-1	-	-	TGTGCCAGCAGCTTAACGGGGCTCTCCTACAATGAGCAGTTCTTC	CASSLTGLSYNEQFF
TRBV12-5	TRBJ2-1	-	-	TGTGCTAGTGGTTTGATGGGGTCCTCGCTTTACAATGAGCAGTTCTTC	CASGLMGSSLYNEQFF
TRBV7-9	TRBJ1-2	-	-	TGTGCCAGCAGCTTAAGCACAGCTAACTATGGCTACACCTTC	CASSLSTANYGYTF
TRBV13	TRBJ2-7	-	-	TGTGCCAGCAGCCCGACCTCCCACGAGCAGTACTTC	CASSPTSHEQYF
TRBV19	TRBJ2-2	once	-	TGTGCCAGTAGTACGTCCCCCGGGACTTGGAACACCGGGGAGCTGTTTTTT	CASSTSPGTWNTGELFF
TRBV7-9	TRBJ1-2	-	-	TGTGCCAGCAGCCAGAGGGAGGGCTATGGCTACACCTTC	CASSQREGYGYTF
TRBV12-5	TRBJ1-5	-	-	TGTGCTAGTGGTTTCTGGGGGCTGTATAGCAATCAGCCCCAGCATTTT	CASGFWGLYSNQPQHF
TRBV6-1	TRBJ1-2	-	-	TGTGCCAGCAGAGACAGACCTCACTATGGCTACACCTTC	CASRDRPHYGYTF
TRBV6-5	TRBJ1-2	-	-	TGTGCCAGCAAAACCAAAGACATCGGTGGCTACACCTTC	CASKTKDIGGYTF
TRBV30	TRBJ2-5	-	TRBD2	TGTGCCTGGACTAAAACGGGGGGGAAAGAGACCCAGTACTTC	CAWTKTGGKETQYF
TRBV2	TRBJ1-1	once	-	TGTGCCAGCCTCCCAGGGTGGGAGAACACTGAAGCTTTCTTT	CASLPGWENTEAFF
TRBV7-2	TRBJ2-7	-	-	TGTGCCAGCAGCTGGGGACTTACCTACGAGCAGTACTTC	CASSWGLTYEQYF
TRBV13	TRBJ2-3	-	-	TGTGCCAGCAATTCCGGGACAGATACGCAGTATTTT	CASNSGTDTQYF
TRBV9	TRBJ2-4	-	-	TGTGCCAGCAGCGTCCAGGGGGGGAGCAAAAACATTCAGTACTTC	CASSVQGGSKNIQYF
TRBV12-3/TRBV12-4	TRBJ1-5	-	-	TGTGCCAGCAGAGAGGGGCTTAGCAATCAGCCCCAGCATTTT	CASREGLSNQPQHF
TRBV20-1	TRBJ2-7	-	TRBD2	TGCAGTGCCAACCCGGGGACTAGCGGGGACCCTTACGAGCAGTACTTC	CSANPGTSGDPYEQYF
TRBV10-2	TRBJ1-1	-	-	TGCGCCAGCAGTGAGCTGGGTGAAGCTTTCTTT	CASSELGEAFF
TRBV2	TRBJ2-3	-	TRBD2	TGTGCCAGCAGTGAACGGCTAGCGGGGAGCACAGATACGCAGTATTTT	CASSERLAGSTDTQYF
TRBV19	TRBJ1-2	-	-	TGTGCCAGTAGTATTGGAGGGGAGGACTATGGCTACACCTTC	CASSIGGEDYGYTF
TRBV9	TRBJ1-1	-	-	TGTGCCAGCGGGGCAGGGAACACTGAAGCTTTCTTT	CASGAGNTEAFF
TRBV27	TRBJ2-3	few	TRBD2	TGTGCCAGCAGCCTACTAGCGGGAGGGGCAGATACGCAGTATTTT	CASSLLAGGADTQYF
TRBV9	TRBJ1-5	-	TRBD1	TGTGCCAGCAGCGTAGTCTTGGTGGGTGGACAGGGTGTCGGTCAGCCCCAGCATTTT	CASSVVLVGGQGVGQPQHF
TRBV12-3/TRBV12-4	TRBJ1-4	-	-	TGTGCCAGCAGTTTTGTTCATGGGGCTGCAACTAATGAAAAACTGTTTTTT	CASSFVHGAATNEKLFF
TRBV13	TRBJ2-3	-	-	TGTGCCAGCAGCTTAGTTTCAGATACGCAGTATTTT	CASSLVSDTQYF
TRBV11-2	TRBJ2-1	-	-	TGTGCCAGCAGCTTAATGAGTGACAATGAGCAGTTCTTC	CASSLMSDNEQFF
TRBV4-3	TRBJ2-4	-	-	TGCGCCAGCAGCCAAGATCTGGCTGAACTAGCCAAAAACATTCAGTACTTC	CASSQDLAELAKNIQYF
TRBV12-3/TRBV12-4	TRBJ2-2	-	-	TGTGCCAGCAGTTTTCATCCCGGCAACACCGGGGAGCTGTTTTTT	CASSFHPGNTGELFF
TRBV13	TRBJ2-2	-	-	TGTGCCAGCAGCTTATCCGACGGGGTTTACGGGGAGCTGTTTTTT	CASSLSDGVYGELFF
TRBV3-1	TRBJ2-1	-	TRBD2	TGTGCCAGCAGCCAATCCGGGGGGAGCTCCTACAATGAGCAGTTCTTC	CASSQSGGSSYNEQFF